These T cell receptor beta chains were read from a single sample in a study of blood T cell repertoires in COVID-19. Using immunoSEQ multiplex PCR, the repertoire was profiled, and TCRdb retains in-frame clones only, with some absent. The sample holds about 200,000 clones, 86% seen once. Sequences were obtained from peripheral blood. The receptors come from a woman aged 45-65 years with acute or convalescent COVID-19. Both conserved end residues are part of each CDR3. D genes are given only for firm matches. Not all rows give a size; the values are once, few, many and, for expanded clones, a class.

D gene: .; J gene: TRBJ2-3; V gene: TRBV7-9; clone size: .; CDR3 DNA: TGTGCCAGCAGCTTAGACGAGGGGGGCACAGATACGCAGTATTTT; CDR3 protein: CASSLDEGGTDTQYF
D gene: .; J gene: TRBJ2-7; V gene: TRBV7-8; clone size: once; CDR3 DNA: TGTGCCAGCAGCTTAGGGCTAGACTACGAGCAGTACTTC; CDR3 protein: CASSLGLDYEQYF
D gene: .; J gene: TRBJ2-5; V gene: TRBV6-5; clone size: .; CDR3 DNA: TGTGCCAGCAGTCCCGCCCCGGGAGCCTTTTCCCAGTACTTC; CDR3 protein: CASSPAPGAFSQYF
D gene: TRBD1; J gene: TRBJ1-6; V gene: TRBV30; clone size: few; CDR3 DNA: TGTGCCTGGAGTCTCCCCTCACCTGGGACAGGGCCCCCCCTCCACTTT; CDR3 protein: CAWSLPSPGTGPPLHF
D gene: .; J gene: TRBJ1-2; V gene: TRBV18; clone size: .; CDR3 DNA: TGTGCCAGCTCAACTTTTGAGGGGGACTATGGCTACACCTTC; CDR3 protein: CASSTFEGDYGYTF
D gene: .; J gene: TRBJ1-5; V gene: TRBV18; clone size: .; CDR3 DNA: TGTGCCAGCTCACCAGAGATAGATCAGCCCCAGCATTTT; CDR3 protein: CASSPEIDQPQHF
D gene: TRBD1; J gene: TRBJ2-7; V gene: TRBV24-1; clone size: .; CDR3 DNA: TGTGCCACCAGTGAAAGACAGGGACAGACGGACGAGCAGTACTTC; CDR3 protein: CATSERQGQTDEQYF
D gene: .; J gene: TRBJ2-2; V gene: TRBV7-9; clone size: .; CDR3 DNA: TGTGCCAGCTCCCGGCCAAGTCAGACAACCGGGGAGCTGTTTTTT; CDR3 protein: CASSRPSQTTGELFF
D gene: TRBD1; J gene: TRBJ2-7; V gene: TRBV9; clone size: .; CDR3 DNA: TGTGCCAGCAGCCCCCGGACAGGGGCGTACGAGCAGTACTTC; CDR3 protein: CASSPRTGAYEQYF
D gene: .; J gene: TRBJ1-4; V gene: TRBV5-6; clone size: few; CDR3 DNA: TGTGCCAGCAGGTTGCGACAGACTGAAAAACTGTTTTTT; CDR3 protein: CASRLRQTEKLFF
D gene: .; J gene: TRBJ1-5; V gene: TRBV18; clone size: .; CDR3 DNA: TGTGCCAGCTCACCAGGACACGACGAGCCCCAGCATTTT; CDR3 protein: CASSPGHDEPQHF
D gene: TRBD1; J gene: TRBJ1-4; V gene: TRBV7-9; clone size: .; CDR3 DNA: TGTGCCAGCAGCTTACAGGGGGCAGGGGAAAAACTGTTTTTT; CDR3 protein: CASSLQGAGEKLFF
D gene: .; J gene: TRBJ1-1; V gene: TRBV5-1; clone size: .; CDR3 DNA: TGCGCCAGCAGCTTGTTCGGGGGGAACACTGAAGCTTTCTTT; CDR3 protein: CASSLFGGNTEAFF
D gene: TRBD1; J gene: TRBJ2-1; V gene: TRBV5-1; clone size: few; CDR3 DNA: TGCGCCAGCAGCCCAGGACAGGGGTCCTACAATGAGCAGTTCTTC; CDR3 protein: CASSPGQGSYNEQFF
D gene: .; J gene: TRBJ2-1; V gene: TRBV5-1; clone size: .; CDR3 DNA: TGCGCCAGCAGCCACGGGAGCGCCTATGAGCAGTTCTTC; CDR3 protein: CASSHGSAYEQFF
D gene: TRBD1; J gene: TRBJ1-2; V gene: TRBV18; clone size: few; CDR3 DNA: TGTGCCAGCTCACCTCGGACAGGGGGTCCCGGCTATGGCTACACCTTC; CDR3 protein: CASSPRTGGPGYGYTF
D gene: TRBD2; J gene: TRBJ2-7; V gene: TRBV2; clone size: .; CDR3 DNA: TGTGCCAGCAGTGAAACGGGAGGGCGCTACGAGCAGTACTTC; CDR3 protein: CASSETGGRYEQYF
D gene: .; J gene: TRBJ1-1; V gene: TRBV27; clone size: .; CDR3 DNA: TGTGCCAGCAGTTTCATAGGGGTGGGGATCAACACTGAAGCTTTCTTT; CDR3 protein: CASSFIGVGINTEAFF
D gene: TRBD1; J gene: TRBJ1-5; V gene: TRBV30; clone size: once; CDR3 DNA: TGTGCCTGGGAACAGGGGAGCAATCAGCCCCAGCATTTT; CDR3 protein: CAWEQGSNQPQHF
D gene: .; J gene: TRBJ1-2; V gene: TRBV27; clone size: .; CDR3 DNA: TGTGCCAGCAGTTTATCGGGGCAGGGCCCTGGTTATGGCTACACCTTC; CDR3 protein: CASSLSGQGPGYGYTF
D gene: .; J gene: TRBJ1-6; V gene: TRBV3-1/TRBV3-2; clone size: .; CDR3 DNA: TGTGCCAGCAGCCAAGATTTCCGCGGTGGTTCACCCCTCCACTTT; CDR3 protein: CASSQDFRGGSPLHF
D gene: .; J gene: TRBJ1-5; V gene: TRBV2; clone size: .; CDR3 DNA: TGTGCCAGCAGTGCCGACAGGACGTATCAGCCCCAGCATTTT; CDR3 protein: CASSADRTYQPQHF
D gene: .; J gene: TRBJ2-7; V gene: TRBV14; clone size: .; CDR3 DNA: TGTGCCAGCAGCCCCAGGGGCAGAGTCTACGAGCAGTACTTC; CDR3 protein: CASSPRGRVYEQYF
D gene: .; J gene: TRBJ2-5; V gene: TRBV5-6; clone size: .; CDR3 DNA: TGTGCCAGCAGCTTGTTTGCAGGGCTCCAAGAGACCCAGTACTTC; CDR3 protein: CASSLFAGLQETQYF